Listed here are 6 T cell receptor beta chains from one sample, sequenced in a study of a mutant IDH1 vaccine in newly diagnosed glioma. No antigen is known for these receptors. This table comes from immunoSEQ multiplex PCR, and its TCRdb copy is limited to in-frame clones, with some not included. The data show 26,000 or so clones, roughly 80% seen once. Sample time point: week 35, safety follow-up. Topical imiquimod accompanied each vaccine dose, which consisted of 300 ug of mutant IDH1 20-mer peptide. The specimen comprised PBMCs, sampled from a glioma patient whose treatment included an IDH1 peptide vaccine. These receptors came from a man aged 30-40 years with glioma.

V gene TRBV5-4 combines with J gene TRBJ2-7; D tentatively fits TRBD1 or TRBD2 (6 bases each). V was pared by 4 bases and J by 7 bases, with 15 bases between. The length of the CDR3 is 13 residues. The germline CDR1 and CDR2 sequences are SGHNT and YYREEE (reference sequence). The CDR3 here is CASSPLRRGEQYF. CDR3 sequence (DNA): TGTGCCAGCAGCCCTCTACGGAGGGGGGAGCAGTACTTC.

The V call is TRBV5-1, the J call TRBJ1-6, with TRBD1 matching over 9 bases. After removal of 4 bases from V and 2 bases from J, the junction contained 4 bases not matched to a gene. The CDR3 has 16 residues. Per germline, CDR1 SGHRS and CDR2 YFSETQ. CDR3 nucleotides: TGCGCCAGCAGCCCCACAGGGGGCGCCTATAATTCACCCCTCCACTTT. Its protein product is CASSPTGGAYNSPLHF. The full variable domain, completed using reference TRBV5-1 and TRBJ1-6, is KAGVTQTPRYLIKTRGQQVTLSCSPISGHRSVSWYQQTPGQGLQFLFEYFSETQRNKGNFPGRFSGRQFSNSRSEMNVSTLELGDSALYLCASSPTGGAYNSPLHFGNGTRLTVT.

The chain is built from TRBV6-1 and TRBJ2-7; D is tentatively TRBD1 or TRBD2 (5 bases each). Per the germline V gene, CDR1 is MNHNS and CDR2 is SASEGT. The CDR3 is 13 residues long. Trimming removed 6 bases from V and 2 bases from J, with 11 bases in between. CDR3: CASSWGRTYEQYF. The CDR3, as DNA: TGTGCCAGCAGCTGGGGGAGAACCTACGAGCAGTACTTC.

The rearrangement uses TRBV27 and TRBJ2-7; 9 nucleotides align to TRBD1. The germline V gene encodes CDR1 MNHEY and CDR2 SMNVEV (reference sequence). The CDR3 spans 17 residues. Unmatched junction bases numbered 12, after V lost 0 bases and J lost 6 bases. This CDR3 is CASSLSGYLGTGIEQYF. In nucleotides, the CDR3 is TGTGCCAGCAGTTTATCCGGATATTTAGGGACAGGGATCGAGCAGTACTTC.

V usage is TRBV9 and J usage is TRBJ1-5; no reliable D call. Germline lookup yields CDR1 SGDLS and CDR2 YYNGEE. V was pared by 0 bases and J by 1 base, with 8 bases between. This CDR3 has 15 residues. The CDR3 region is CASSVGQGSNQPQHF. Written as DNA, the CDR3 is TGTGCCAGCAGCGTAGGTCAAGGAAGCAATCAGCCCCAGCATTTT.

This clone is termed medium-sized (0.01 to 0.1%). The chain is built from TRBV7-7 and TRBJ2-1; D gene unclear. The V gene's germline CDR1 is SSHAT and CDR2 FNYEAQ (reference sequence). Trimming took off 3 bases at V and 7 bases at J, with 16 bases between the two ends. This CDR3 contains 15 residues. The CDR3 nucleotides are TGTGCCAGCAGCTTGGACCCGAAAGAAGGTAATGAGCAGTTCTTC. Amino acid sequence: CASSLDPKEGNEQFF.